This T cell receptor beta chain was observed in a study of blood T cell repertoires in COVID-19. Sequencing was performed with immunoSEQ multiplex PCR; in TCRdb, only in-frame clones are kept and a portion is missing. The sample lists about 250,000 clones; about nine tenths were seen once. The origin of this receptor is a man between 18 and 35 years old who had recovered from COVID-19. Material for sequencing was PBMCs or T cells enriched from blood (not recorded which).

CDR3 DNA sequence: TGTGCCAGCAGTGAAGGCTCGAGATACAATGAGCAGTTCTTC. As protein: CASSEGSRYNEQFF. The chain links TRBV6-1 to TRBJ2-1; D remains unclear. The CDR3 is 14 residues long. The V end was cut by 1 base, the J end by 4 bases, with 8 bases between. Germline V gene data show CDR1 as MNHNS and CDR2 as SASEGT.